This T cell receptor beta chain was sequenced in a study of early T cells in non-severe SARS-CoV-2 infection. Whole-study context: Investigators sequenced bulk RNA drawn from unsorted whole blood, and chains remained unpaired.

Researchers attached unique molecular identifiers to individual cDNA molecules. Via MiXCR, TCRdb re-called the 5' RACE reads, giving one row per CDR3 protein. The profile shows 50,000 to 65,000 distinct CDR3 sequences, over 9% of them singletons. In this sample, this clonotype turned up many times. Its antigen is not identified. Study results and caveats: Anti-spike CD8 responses were favored by VDJdb matching, which missed private and CD4 specificities.

This CDR3 contains 14 residues. Germline assignment: CDR1 LNHDA and CDR2 SQIVND (reference sequence). With 7 bases removed from V and 4 bases from J, the gap between germline ends came to 16 bases. The V call is TRBV19, the J call TRBJ1-2; D is ambiguous. Sequencing was performed on whole blood, taken at baseline. The origin of this receptor is an adult who was a healthcare worker with PCR-confirmed SARS-CoV-2 infection or an uninfected control (not recorded which). CDR3 in amino acids: CASNSLRTAYGYTF. CDR3 DNA sequence: TGTGCCAGTAATTCTTTGAGGACGGCCTATGGCTACACCTTC. The full variable domain, its missing parts supplied by reference TRBV19 and TRBJ1-2, is DGGITQSPKYLFRKEGQNVTLSCEQNLNHDAMYWYRQDPGQGLRLIYYSQIVNDFQKGDIAEGYSVSREKKESFPLTVTSAQKNPTAFYLCASNSLRTAYGYTFGSGTRLTVV.